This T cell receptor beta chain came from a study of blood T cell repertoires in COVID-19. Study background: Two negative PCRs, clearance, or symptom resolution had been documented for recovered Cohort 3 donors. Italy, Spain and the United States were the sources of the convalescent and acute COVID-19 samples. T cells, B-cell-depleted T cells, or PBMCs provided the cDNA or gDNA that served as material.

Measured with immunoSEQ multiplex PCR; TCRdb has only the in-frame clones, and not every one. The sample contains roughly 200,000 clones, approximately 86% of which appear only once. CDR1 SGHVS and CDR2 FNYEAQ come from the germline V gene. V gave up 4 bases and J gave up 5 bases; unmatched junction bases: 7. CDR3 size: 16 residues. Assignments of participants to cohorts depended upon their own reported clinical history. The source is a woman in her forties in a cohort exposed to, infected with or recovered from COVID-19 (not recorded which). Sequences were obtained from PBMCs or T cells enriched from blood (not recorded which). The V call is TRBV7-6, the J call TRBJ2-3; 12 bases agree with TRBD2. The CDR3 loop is CASSSMLAGGGDTQYF. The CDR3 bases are TGTGCCAGCAGCTCAATGCTAGCGGGAGGGGGAGATACGCAGTATTTT.